A single T cell receptor beta chain is shown here with its context. The data were taken from a study of blood T cell repertoires in COVID-19. Per the authors' pipeline: The authors estimated nucleated cell counts from reference gene primer amplification. Method: immunoSEQ multiplex PCR; TCRdb's copy keeps in-frame clones and lacks some. The V and J calls and the clone size are those of that table, but D and trimming were determined from the DNA. The sample has some 130,000 clones, approximately 84% seen once. The V end lost 6 bases, the J end lost 0 bases, and 12 bases lay between the germline ends. The CDR3 runs 15 residues. Germline V gives CDR1 LNHDA, CDR2 SQIVND (reference sequence).

The receptor comes from a man aged 60-69 years with acute or convalescent COVID-19. Sequences were obtained from peripheral blood. The genes are TRBV19 and TRBJ1-5; D remains ambiguous. The CDR3 coding sequence is TGTGCCAGTAGGCCCGAGGTTCATAGCAATCAGCCCCAGCATTTT. Encoded protein: CASRPEVHSNQPQHF.